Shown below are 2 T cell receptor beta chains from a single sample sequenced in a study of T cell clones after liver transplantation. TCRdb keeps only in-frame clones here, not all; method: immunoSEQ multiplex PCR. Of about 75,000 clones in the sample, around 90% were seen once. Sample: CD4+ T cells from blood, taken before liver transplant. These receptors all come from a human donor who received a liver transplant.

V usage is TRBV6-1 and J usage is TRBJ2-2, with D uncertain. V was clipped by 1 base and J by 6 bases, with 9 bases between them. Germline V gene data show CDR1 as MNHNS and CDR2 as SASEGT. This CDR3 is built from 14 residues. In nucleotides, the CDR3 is TGTGCCAGCAGTGAAGGGTGGGGTTCCGGGGAGCTGTTTTTT. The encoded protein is CASSEGWGSGELFF.

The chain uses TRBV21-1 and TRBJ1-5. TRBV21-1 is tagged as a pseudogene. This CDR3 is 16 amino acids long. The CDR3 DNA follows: TGTGCCAGCAGCAAAGCGCGCAATCACCCCAATCAGCCCCAGCATTTT. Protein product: CASSKARNHPNQPQHF.